The clone carrying this T cell receptor beta chain was observed a few times. The antigen remains unidentified. This specimen belongs to a study of blood T cells in healthy people across ages. Sample donors were healthy Caucasian individuals that came from Russia, aged 6 to 90. The amount of total RNA extracted per sample was at least 5 micrograms. Study-wide results and caveats: The long-lived group displayed more naive CD4+ cells, plus higher diversity, than the aged donors did.

This CDR3 is 14 amino acids long. V shed 3 bases and J shed 1 base, with 9 bases lying between them. CDR1 is SGHTA and CDR2 is FQGNSA in the germline V gene. It was with a sample-barcoded 5' primer and a J-beta primer mix that a second PCR of about 6 to 12 cycles was run. Each cDNA molecule received a tag from a template-switch adaptor that had 12 random nucleotides. One entry per CDR3 protein results from TCRdb running MiXCR on the 5' RACE reads. The sample contains under 800,000 distinct CDR3 sequences, about 42% of which appear only once. The source of this sequence is a woman aged 60-70 years in good health. Sequenced sample: blood. The chain uses TRBV7-2 and TRBJ1-1; D ambiguous. This CDR3 is CASSLRRGNTEAFF. The CDR3 DNA sequence: TGTGCCAGCAGCTTGAGGCGGGGGAACACTGAAGCTTTCTTT.